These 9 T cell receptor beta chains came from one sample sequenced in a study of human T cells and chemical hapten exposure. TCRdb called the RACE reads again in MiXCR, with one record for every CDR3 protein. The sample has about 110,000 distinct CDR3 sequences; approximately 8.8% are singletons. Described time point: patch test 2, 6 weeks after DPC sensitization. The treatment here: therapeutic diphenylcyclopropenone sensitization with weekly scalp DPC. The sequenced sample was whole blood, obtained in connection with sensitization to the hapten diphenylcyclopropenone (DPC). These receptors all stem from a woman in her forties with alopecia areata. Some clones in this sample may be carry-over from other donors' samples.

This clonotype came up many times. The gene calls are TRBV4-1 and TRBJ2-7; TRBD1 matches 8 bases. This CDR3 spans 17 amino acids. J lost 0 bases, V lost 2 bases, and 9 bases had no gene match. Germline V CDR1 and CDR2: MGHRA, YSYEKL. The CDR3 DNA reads TGCGCCAGCAGCCAATCCGAGACAGGGGTTCTCTCCTACGAGCAGTACTTC. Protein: CASSQSETGVLSYEQYF.

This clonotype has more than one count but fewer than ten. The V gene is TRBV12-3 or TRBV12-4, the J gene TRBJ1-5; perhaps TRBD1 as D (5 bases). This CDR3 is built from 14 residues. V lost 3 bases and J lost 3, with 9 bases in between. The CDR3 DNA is TGTGCCAGCAGTTTTTGGGGGGACAATCAGCCCCAGCATTTT. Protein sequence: CASSFWGDNQPQHF.

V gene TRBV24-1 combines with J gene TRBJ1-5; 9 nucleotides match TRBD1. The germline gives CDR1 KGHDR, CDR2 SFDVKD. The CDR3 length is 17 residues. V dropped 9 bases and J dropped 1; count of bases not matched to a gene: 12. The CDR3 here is CATSPGGTGSSNQPQHF. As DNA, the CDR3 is TGTGCCACCTCCCCGGGAGGGACAGGGTCGAGCAATCAGCCCCAGCATTTT.

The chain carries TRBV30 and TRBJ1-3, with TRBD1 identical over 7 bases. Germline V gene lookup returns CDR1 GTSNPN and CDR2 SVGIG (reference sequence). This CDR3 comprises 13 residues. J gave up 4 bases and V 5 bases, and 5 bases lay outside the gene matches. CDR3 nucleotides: TGTGCCTGGGACAGGGACCGAGGAAACACCATATATTTT. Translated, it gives CAWDRDRGNTIYF.

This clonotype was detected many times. CDR3: CASSEWRQSTDTQYF. CDR3 nucleotides: TGTGCCAGCAGTGAATGGCGGCAGAGCACAGATACGCAGTATTTT. V and J are TRBV2 and TRBJ2-3; D is unclear. The germline CDR1 and CDR2 sequences are SNHLY and FYNNEI. The CDR3 consists of 15 residues. V gave up 2 bases and J gave up 0 bases, with 9 bases separating them. Based on the CDR3 plus reference TRBV2 and TRBJ2-3, the full variable domain is EPEVTQTPSHQVTQMGQEVILRCVPISNHLYFYWYRQILGQKVEFLVSFYNNEISEKSEIFDDQFSVERPDGSNFTLKIRSTKLEDSAMYFCASSEWRQSTDTQYFGPGTRLTVL.

The CDR3, as DNA: TGTGCCAGCAGTGAAGGGACAGACTACGAGCAGTACTTC. It codes for CASSEGTDYEQYF. The chain couples TRBV25-1 to TRBJ2-7, with TRBD1 identical over 7 bases. The V gene's germline CDR1 is MGHDK and CDR2 SYGVNS. The ends lost 2 bases at V and 3 bases at J; junction bases unmatched: 1. The CDR3 is 13 residues long.

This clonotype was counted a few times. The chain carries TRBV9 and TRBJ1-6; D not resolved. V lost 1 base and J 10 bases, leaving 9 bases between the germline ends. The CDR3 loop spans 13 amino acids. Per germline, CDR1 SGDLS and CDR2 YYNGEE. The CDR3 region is CASSVSSGSPLHF. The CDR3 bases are TGTGCCAGCAGCGTAAGTTCTGGATCACCCCTCCACTTT.

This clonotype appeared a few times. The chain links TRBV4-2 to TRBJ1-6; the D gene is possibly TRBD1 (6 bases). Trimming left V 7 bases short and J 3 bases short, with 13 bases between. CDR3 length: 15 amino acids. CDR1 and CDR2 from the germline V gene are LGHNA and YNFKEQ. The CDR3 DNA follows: TGTGCCAGCACGTCGGAAGGGGGCTATAATTCACCCCTCCACTTT. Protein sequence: CASTSEGGYNSPLHF.

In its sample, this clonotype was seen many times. The CDR3 is CSPEKQGGGGYTF. The DNA of the CDR3 is TGCAGCCCCGAAAAACAGGGCGGAGGTGGCTACACCTTC. V usage is TRBV29-1 and J usage is TRBJ1-2; possible D gene TRBD1, 6 bases. Germline CDR1 and CDR2: SQVTM and ANQGSEA. CDR3 length: 13 amino acids. The V gene lost 8 bases and the J gene lost 7 bases, with 20 bases spanning the gap.